This is a list of T cell receptor beta chains from one sample in a study of blood T cell repertoires in COVID-19. Sequenced by immunoSEQ multiplex PCR; TCRdb stores in-frame clones only, minus some. The table includes 100,000 to 150,000 clones, about four fifths detected once. The specimen sequenced was peripheral blood. The receptors originated from a woman in her twenties or thirties who had recovered from COVID-19. CDR3s include the opening cysteine and the closing phenylalanine or tryptophan. The D gene is left open where the match is weak. Expanded clones get a size class; other rows say once, few or many, or leave the size out.

j_call clone_size d_call v_call cdr3_length cdr3_aa cdr3_nt
TRBJ2-5 - - TRBV14 19 CASSQEIGPGVWGQETQYF TGTGCCAGCAGCCAAGAAATCGGACCGGGGGTGTGGGGACAAGAGACCCAGTACTTC
TRBJ1-6 - - TRBV5-4 15 CASSLWQGANSPLHF TGTGCCAGCAGCTTGTGGCAGGGCGCTAATTCACCCCTCCACTTT
TRBJ2-1 - TRBD2 TRBV6-4 15 CASSEASGGNNEQFF TGTGCCAGCAGTGAGGCTAGCGGGGGGAACAATGAGCAGTTCTTC
TRBJ2-1 - - TRBV30 12 CAWSVQGNEQFF TGTGCCTGGAGTGTACAGGGCAATGAGCAGTTCTTC
TRBJ2-1 - - TRBV12-3/TRBV12-4 11 CASSFGNEQFF TGTGCCAGCAGTTTCGGCAATGAGCAGTTCTTC
TRBJ2-3 - TRBD2 TRBV9 15 CASSEGLAGEDTQYF TGTGCCAGCAGCGAGGGACTAGCGGGGGAGGATACGCAGTATTTT
TRBJ2-2 - - TRBV7-6 17 CASSLLPGTSNTGELFF TGTGCCAGCAGCTTACTCCCCGGGACATCAAACACCGGGGAGCTGTTTTTT
TRBJ2-1 - TRBD2 TRBV9 15 CASSPAGEKYNEQFF TGTGCCAGCAGCCCCGCGGGGGAGAAATACAATGAGCAGTTCTTC
TRBJ2-2 - - TRBV24-1 14 CATSRTGGTGELFF TGTGCCACCAGTAGAACAGGTGGAACCGGGGAGCTGTTTTTT
TRBJ2-7 - TRBD1 TRBV12-5 16 CASGLVQGQGIHEQYF TGTGCTAGTGGTTTGGTACAAGGACAGGGGATCCACGAGCAGTACTTC
TRBJ2-7 - - TRBV11-2 14 CASSFVQGIYEQYF TGTGCCAGCAGCTTTGTACAGGGAATATACGAGCAGTACTTC
TRBJ2-7 - - TRBV12-3/TRBV12-4 13 CASSSGSSYEQYF TGTGCCAGCAGTTCGGGGTCCTCCTACGAGCAGTACTTC
TRBJ2-5 few - TRBV7-8 12 CASSTPPSAQYF TGTGCCAGCAGCACCCCCCCGTCGGCCCAGTACTTC
TRBJ2-1 - - TRBV15 16 CATSRPRTASYNEQFF TGTGCCACCAGCCGCCCAAGGACAGCTTCCTACAATGAGCAGTTCTTC
TRBJ1-1 - - TRBV21-1 16 CASSKQPTFEGTEAFF TGTGCCAGCAGCAAACAACCGACTTTTGAAGGCACTGAAGCTTTCTTT
TRBJ2-5 - - TRBV6-5 14 CASSYSDYGETQYF TGTGCCAGCAGTTACTCGGACTACGGGGAGACCCAGTACTTC
TRBJ1-5 - - TRBV9 15 CASSRGGNPDQPQHF TGTGCCAGCAGTAGAGGAGGGAACCCCGATCAGCCCCAGCATTTT
TRBJ1-2 - - TRBV5-6 15 CASSLAVMGSDGYTF TGTGCCAGCAGCTTGGCCGTAATGGGGAGCGATGGCTACACCTTC
TRBJ1-4 few TRBD1 TRBV6-1 17 CASSESGTGERREKLFF TGTGCCAGCAGTGAGAGCGGGACAGGGGAACGTAGGGAAAAACTGTTTTTT
TRBJ2-1 - TRBD1 TRBV20-1 13 CSASSGQGLGQFF TGCAGTGCTAGTTCCGGACAGGGTTTGGGGCAGTTCTTC
TRBJ2-1 once TRBD2 TRBV5-8 16 CASSHGLAGSYNEQFF TGTGCCAGCAGCCACGGACTAGCGGGGTCCTACAATGAGCAGTTCTTC
TRBJ1-2 few TRBD1 TRBV18 14 CASSHSDRDYGYTF TGTGCCAGCTCGCATTCTGACAGGGACTATGGCTACACCTTC